This TCR beta chain was profiled in a study of control samples from healthy donors and cancer patients. J was trimmed by 1 base and V by 4 bases; bases with no gene match: 7. This CDR3 spans 15 amino acids. Looked up from germline, CDR1 is SGHRS and CDR2 is YFSETQ. Clones were read by immunoSEQ multiplex PCR, and TCRdb kept only the in-frame ones, dropping some. The table records over 110,000 clones, approximately 86% of them present only once. This clonotype was sampled from a woman aged 30 to 39 in good health. V and J are TRBV5-1 and TRBJ1-1; 7 bases agree with TRBD1. The source material was blood. The DNA for the CDR3 is TGCGCCAGCAGCAGGGGGCCCAGTGGGAACACTGAAGCTTTCTTT. It encodes CASSRGPSGNTEAFF.